This paragraph reports one TCR beta chain. Germline CDR1 SGHTA, CDR2 FQGTGA. V lost 2 bases, J lost 2 bases, and 10 bases lay in between. This CDR3 region has 16 residues. This entry is derived from a study of blood T cell repertoires in COVID-19. Study background: Spain, Italy and the United States supplied samples that represented acute and convalescent COVID-19. Nucleic acid was either cDNA or gDNA, and it came from T cells, B-cell-depleted T cells, or PBMCs.

As originally analysed: The authors estimated nucleated cell counts from reference gene primer amplification. Assay used: immunoSEQ multiplex PCR; TCRdb lists only in-frame clones, some missing. From that table come the V and J calls and clone size; the DNA was used to work out D and trimming. The sample has 130,000 or so clones, 80% to 90% seen once. The sample comprised peripheral blood. The TCR was taken from a man aged 80 or over with active or convalescent COVID-19. The rearrangement links TRBV7-3 to TRBJ2-6; unclear D gene. CDR3 DNA sequence: TGTGCCAGCAGCTTAGGCGGCAGAGCTGGGGCCAACGTCCTGACTTTC. Translating it yields CASSLGGRAGANVLTF.